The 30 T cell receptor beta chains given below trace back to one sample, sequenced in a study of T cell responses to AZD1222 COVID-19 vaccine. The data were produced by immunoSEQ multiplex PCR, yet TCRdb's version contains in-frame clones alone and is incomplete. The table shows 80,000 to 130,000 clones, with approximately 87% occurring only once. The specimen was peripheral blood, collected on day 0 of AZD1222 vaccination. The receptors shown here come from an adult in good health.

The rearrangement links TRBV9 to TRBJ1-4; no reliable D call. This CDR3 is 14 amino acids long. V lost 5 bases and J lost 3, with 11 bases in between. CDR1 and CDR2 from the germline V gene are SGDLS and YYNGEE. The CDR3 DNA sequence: TGTGCCAGCAGTCTTGATCATTCTAATGAAAAACTGTTTTTT. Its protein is CASSLDHSNEKLFF. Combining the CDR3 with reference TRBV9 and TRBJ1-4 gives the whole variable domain DSGVTQTPKHLITATGQRVTLRCSPRSGDLSVYWYQQSLDQGLQFLIQYYNGEERAKGNILERFSAQQFPDLHSELNLSSLELGDSALYFCASSLDHSNEKLFFGSGTQLSVL.

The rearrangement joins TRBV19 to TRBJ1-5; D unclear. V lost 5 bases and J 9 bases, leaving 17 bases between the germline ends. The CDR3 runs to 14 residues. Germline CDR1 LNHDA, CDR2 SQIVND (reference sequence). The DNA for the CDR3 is TGTGCCAGTAGTGCCCGCACCCGGGGTCCGCCCCAGCATTTT. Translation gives CASSARTRGPPQHF.

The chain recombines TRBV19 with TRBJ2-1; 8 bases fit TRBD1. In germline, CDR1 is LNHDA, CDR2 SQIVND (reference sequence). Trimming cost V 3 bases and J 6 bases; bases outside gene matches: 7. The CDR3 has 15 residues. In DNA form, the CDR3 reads TGTGCCAGTAGTATCGGGGACAGGCAGGGCAATGAGCAGTTCTTC. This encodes CASSIGDRQGNEQFF.

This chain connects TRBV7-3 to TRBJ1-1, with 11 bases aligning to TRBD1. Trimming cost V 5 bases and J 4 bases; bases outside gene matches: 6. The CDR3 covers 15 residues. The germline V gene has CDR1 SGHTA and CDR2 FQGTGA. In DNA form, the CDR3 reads TGTGCCAGCAGCCTTACGGGACAGGGGGGCACTGAAGCTTTCTTT. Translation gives CASSLTGQGGTEAFF.

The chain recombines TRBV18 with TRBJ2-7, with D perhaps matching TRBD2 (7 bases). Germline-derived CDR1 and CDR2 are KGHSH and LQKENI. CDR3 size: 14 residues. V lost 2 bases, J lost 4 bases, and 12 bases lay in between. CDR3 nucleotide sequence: TGTGCCAGCTCACCAGGGGGGGCTCAGTACGAGCAGTACTTC. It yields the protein CASSPGGAQYEQYF.

For the CDR3, the DNA is TGTGCCAGCAGTGAAGCTGGGACAGCCCTACCCTACGAGCAGTACTTC. It yields the protein CASSEAGTALPYEQYF. The chain is built from TRBV6-1 and TRBJ2-7; TRBD1 agrees at 7 bases. V lost 0 bases, J lost 2 bases, and 7 bases stayed unmatched. CDR1 and CDR2 (germline): MNHNS, SASEGT. This CDR3 is built from 16 residues.

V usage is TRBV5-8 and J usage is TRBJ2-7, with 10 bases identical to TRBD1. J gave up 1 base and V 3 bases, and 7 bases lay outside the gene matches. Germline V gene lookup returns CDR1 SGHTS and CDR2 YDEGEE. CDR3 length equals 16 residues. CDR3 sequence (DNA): TGTGCCAGCAGCTCGATGTTGGGACAGGGGTCCTACGAGCAGTACTTC. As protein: CASSSMLGQGSYEQYF. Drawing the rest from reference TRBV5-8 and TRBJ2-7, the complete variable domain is EAGVTQSPTHLIKTRGQQATLRCSPISGHTSVYWYQQALGLGLQFLLWYDEGEERNRGNFPPRFSGRQFPNYSSELNVNALELEDSALYLCASSSMLGQGSYEQYFGPGTRLTVT.

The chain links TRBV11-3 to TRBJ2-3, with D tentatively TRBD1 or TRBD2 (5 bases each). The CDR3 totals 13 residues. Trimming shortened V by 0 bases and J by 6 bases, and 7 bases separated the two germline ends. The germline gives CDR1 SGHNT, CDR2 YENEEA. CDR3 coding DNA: TGTGCCAGCAGCTTAGAGGGGACCGATACGCAGTATTTT. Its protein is CASSLEGTDTQYF.

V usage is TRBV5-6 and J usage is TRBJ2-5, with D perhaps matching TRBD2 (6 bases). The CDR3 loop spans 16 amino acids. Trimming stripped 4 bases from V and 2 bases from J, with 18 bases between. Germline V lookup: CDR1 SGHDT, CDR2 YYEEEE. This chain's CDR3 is CASSRLGGITQETQYF. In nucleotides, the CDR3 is TGTGCCAGCAGCCGGCTTGGGGGGATCACACAAGAGACCCAGTACTTC.

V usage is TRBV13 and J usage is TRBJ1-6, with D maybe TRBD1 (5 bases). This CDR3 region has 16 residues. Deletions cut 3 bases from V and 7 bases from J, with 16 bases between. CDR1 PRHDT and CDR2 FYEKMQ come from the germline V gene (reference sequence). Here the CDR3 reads CASSLGPTIRNSPLHF. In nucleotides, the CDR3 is TGTGCCAGCAGCTTGGGACCCACGATTAGGAATTCACCCCTCCACTTT.

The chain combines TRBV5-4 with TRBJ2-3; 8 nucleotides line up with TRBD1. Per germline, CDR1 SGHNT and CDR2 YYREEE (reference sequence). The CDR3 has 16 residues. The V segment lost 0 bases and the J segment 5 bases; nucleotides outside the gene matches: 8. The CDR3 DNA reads TGTGCCAGCAGCTTGGCCGGGGCAGGGGGCAAAGATACGCAGTATTTT. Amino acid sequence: CASSLAGAGGKDTQYF.

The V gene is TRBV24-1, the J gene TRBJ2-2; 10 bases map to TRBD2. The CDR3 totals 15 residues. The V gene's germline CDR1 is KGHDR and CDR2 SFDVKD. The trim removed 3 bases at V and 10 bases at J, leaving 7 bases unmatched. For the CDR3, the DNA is TGTGCCACCAGTGATCAGGGACTAGCGTCCGAGGAGCTGTTTTTT. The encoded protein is CATSDQGLASEELFF.

CDR3 loop: CASGKWHTEAFF. In DNA, the CDR3 is TGTGCCAGCGGCAAGTGGCACACTGAAGCTTTCTTT. The chain is built from TRBV6-5 and TRBJ1-1; D not certain. The V and J ends lost 8 bases and 3 bases respectively, with 10 bases between them. There are 12 residues in the CDR3. Germline values: CDR1 MNHEY, CDR2 SVGAGI.

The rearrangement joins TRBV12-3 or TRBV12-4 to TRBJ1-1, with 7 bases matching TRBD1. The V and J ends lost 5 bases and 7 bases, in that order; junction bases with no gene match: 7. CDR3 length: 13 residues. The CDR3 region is CASSASRDSEAFF. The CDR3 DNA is TGTGCCAGCAGTGCCAGCCGGGACAGTGAAGCTTTCTTT.

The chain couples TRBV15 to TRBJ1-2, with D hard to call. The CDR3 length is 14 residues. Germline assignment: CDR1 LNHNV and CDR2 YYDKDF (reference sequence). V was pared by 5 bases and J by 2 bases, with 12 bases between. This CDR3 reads CATSAQDGNYGYTF. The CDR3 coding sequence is TGTGCCACCAGCGCCCAGGACGGAAACTATGGCTACACCTTC.

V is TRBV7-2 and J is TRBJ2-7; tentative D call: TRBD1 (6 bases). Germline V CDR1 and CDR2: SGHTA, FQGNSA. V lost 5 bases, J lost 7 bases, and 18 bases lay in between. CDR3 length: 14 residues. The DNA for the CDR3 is TGTGCCAGCAGCGCAGCCTCACAGGGCACGGAGCAGTACTTC. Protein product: CASSAASQGTEQYF.

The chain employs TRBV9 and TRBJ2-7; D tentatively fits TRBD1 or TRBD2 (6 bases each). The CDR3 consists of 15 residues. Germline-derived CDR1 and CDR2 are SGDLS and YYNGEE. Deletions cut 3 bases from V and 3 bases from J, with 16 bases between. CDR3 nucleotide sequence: TGTGCCAGCAGCGAGGGGGGCCTGAAGGGCTACGAGCAGTACTTC. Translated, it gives CASSEGGLKGYEQYF.

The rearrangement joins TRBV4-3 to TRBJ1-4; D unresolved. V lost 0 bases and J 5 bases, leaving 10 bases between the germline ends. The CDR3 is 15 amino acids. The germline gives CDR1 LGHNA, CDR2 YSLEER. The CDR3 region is CASSQDFSGNEKLFF. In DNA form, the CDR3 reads TGCGCCAGCAGCCAAGATTTTAGCGGGAATGAAAAACTGTTTTTT.

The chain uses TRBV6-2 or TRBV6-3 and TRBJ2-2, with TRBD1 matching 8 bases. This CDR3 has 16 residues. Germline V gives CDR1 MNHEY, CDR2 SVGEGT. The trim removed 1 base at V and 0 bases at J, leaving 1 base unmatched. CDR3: CASSYLDRANTGELFF. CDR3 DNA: TGTGCCAGCAGTTACTTGGACAGGGCGAACACCGGGGAGCTGTTTTTT.

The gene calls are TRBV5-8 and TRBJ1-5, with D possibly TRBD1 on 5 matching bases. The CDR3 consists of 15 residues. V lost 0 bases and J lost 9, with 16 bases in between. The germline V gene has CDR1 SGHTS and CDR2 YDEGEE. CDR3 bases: TGTGCCAGCAGCTTGGTTCAGGGACTAATCAGGCCCCAGCATTTT. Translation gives CASSLVQGLIRPQHF.

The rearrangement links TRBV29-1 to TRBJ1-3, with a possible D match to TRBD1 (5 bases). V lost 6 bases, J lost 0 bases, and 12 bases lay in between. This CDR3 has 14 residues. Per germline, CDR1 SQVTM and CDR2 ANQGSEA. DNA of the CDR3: TGCAGCGTCCGGGACCGCAGCTCTGGAAACACCATATATTTT. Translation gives CSVRDRSSGNTIYF. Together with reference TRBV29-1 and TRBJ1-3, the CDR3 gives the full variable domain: SAVISQKPSRDICQRGTSLTIQCQVDSQVTMMFWYRQQPGQSLTLIATANQGSEATYESGFVIDKFPISRPNLTFSTLTVSNMSPEDSSIYLCSVRDRSSGNTIYFGEGSWLTVV.

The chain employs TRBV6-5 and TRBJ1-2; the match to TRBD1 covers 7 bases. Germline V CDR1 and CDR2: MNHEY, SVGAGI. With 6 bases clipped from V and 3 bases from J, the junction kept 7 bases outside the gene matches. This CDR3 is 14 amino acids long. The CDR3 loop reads CASRIGQADYGYTF. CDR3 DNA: TGTGCCAGCAGGATCGGACAGGCGGACTATGGCTACACCTTC.

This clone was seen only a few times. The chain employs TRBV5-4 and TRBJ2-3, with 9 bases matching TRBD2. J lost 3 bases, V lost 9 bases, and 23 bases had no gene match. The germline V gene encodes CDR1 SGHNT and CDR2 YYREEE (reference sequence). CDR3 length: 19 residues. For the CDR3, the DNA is TGTGCCACCAACCCTGCGGGCCTAGCGGGGTGGGGGGGGACAGATACGCAGTATTTT. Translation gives CATNPAGLAGWGGTDTQYF.

Here the CDR3 reads CASSYSAGRQPQHF. The CDR3 DNA reads TGTGCCAGCAGTTACTCAGCAGGGCGTCAGCCCCAGCATTTT. The rearrangement uses TRBV6-2 or TRBV6-3 and TRBJ1-5, with a possible D match to TRBD1 (5 bases). Germline V gene data show CDR1 as MNHEY and CDR2 as SVGEGT. Trimming removed 0 bases at V and 6 bases at J, with 9 bases between. CDR3 length: 14 residues.

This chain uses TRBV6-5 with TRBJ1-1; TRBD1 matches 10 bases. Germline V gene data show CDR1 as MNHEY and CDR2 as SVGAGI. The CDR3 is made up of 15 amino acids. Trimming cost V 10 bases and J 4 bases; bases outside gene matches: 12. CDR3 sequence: CATGGRGTGVTEAFF. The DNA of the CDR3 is TGTGCCACCGGGGGGCGAGGGACAGGGGTCACTGAAGCTTTCTTT.

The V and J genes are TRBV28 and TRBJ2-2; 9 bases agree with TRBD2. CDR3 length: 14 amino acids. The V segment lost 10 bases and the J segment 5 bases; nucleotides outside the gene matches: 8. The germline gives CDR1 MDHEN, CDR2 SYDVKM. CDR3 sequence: CATTAGGGTGELFF. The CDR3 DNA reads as TGTGCCACCACAGCGGGGGGTGGAACCGGGGAGCTGTTTTTT.

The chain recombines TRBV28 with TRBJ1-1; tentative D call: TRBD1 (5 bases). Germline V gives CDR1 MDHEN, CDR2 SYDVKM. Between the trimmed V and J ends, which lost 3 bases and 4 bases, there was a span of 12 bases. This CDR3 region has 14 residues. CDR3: CASSFGGVGTEAFF. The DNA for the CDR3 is TGTGCCAGCAGTTTTGGGGGGGTGGGCACTGAAGCTTTCTTT.

CDR3 DNA sequence: TGTGCCAGCAGTTACTCTTTTGAACAGCCCCAGCATTTT. Translated, it gives CASSYSFEQPQHF. This chain uses TRBV6-2 or TRBV6-3 with TRBJ1-5; D is undetermined. Trimming left V 0 bases short and J 7 bases short, with 7 bases between. The CDR3 sequence is 13 residues long. Germline CDR1 MNHEY, CDR2 SVGEGT.

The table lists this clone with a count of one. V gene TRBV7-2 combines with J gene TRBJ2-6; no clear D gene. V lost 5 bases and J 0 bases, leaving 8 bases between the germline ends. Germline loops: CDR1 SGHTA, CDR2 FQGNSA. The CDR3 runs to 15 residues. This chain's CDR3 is CASSPVRSGANVLTF. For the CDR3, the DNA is TGTGCCAGCAGCCCCGTTCGCTCTGGGGCCAACGTCCTGACTTTC. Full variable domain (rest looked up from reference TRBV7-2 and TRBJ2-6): GAGVSQSPSNKVTEKGKDVELRCDPISGHTALYWYRQSLGQGLEFLIYFQGNSAPDKSGLPSDRFSAERTGGSVSTLTIQRTQQEDSAVYLCASSPVRSGANVLTFGAGSRLTVL.

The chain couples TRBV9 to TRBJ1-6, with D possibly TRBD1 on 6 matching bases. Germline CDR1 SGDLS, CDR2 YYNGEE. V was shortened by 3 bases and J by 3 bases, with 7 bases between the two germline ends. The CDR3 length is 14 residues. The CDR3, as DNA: TGTGCCAGCAGCGGGGGGCACTATAATTCACCCCTCCACTTT. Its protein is CASSGGHYNSPLHF.